Below, 30 T cell receptor beta chains from the same sample are listed, as sequenced in a study of Graves' ophthalmopathy and Graves' hyperthyroidism. RNA transcripts provided the template for amplifying TCR beta CDR3 regions. The first round was an RT-PCR with HTBI primers, and the second round was a multiplex PCR. TCRdb used MiXCR to reprocess the multiplex PCR reads, holding one entry per CDR3 protein. The sample shows 500,000 to 600,000 distinct CDR3 sequences, under 40% of them seen only once. Specimen: peripheral blood or thyroid tissue (not recorded which). Every receptor here comes from an adult man with Graves' hyperthyroidism.

This chain uses TRBV7-2 with TRBJ2-5; D may match TRBD1 or TRBD2 (5 bases each). Germline loops: CDR1 SGHTA, CDR2 FQGNSA. V lost 1 base and J 5 bases, leaving 14 bases between the germline ends. This CDR3 region has 15 residues. The CDR3 is CASSLVARGAETQYF. The CDR3 DNA reads TGTGCCAGCAGCTTAGTAGCGAGGGGCGCGGAGACCCAGTACTTC.

The CDR3 loop is CASSTDLAGGETQYF. CDR3 in DNA: TGCGCCAGCAGCACCGATCTAGCGGGAGGAGAGACCCAGTACTTC. The V call is TRBV5-1, the J call TRBJ2-5; TRBD2 agrees at 11 bases. CDR1 and CDR2 from the germline V gene are SGHRS and YFSETQ. The V and J ends lost 4 bases and 4 bases, in that order; junction bases with no gene match: 6. This CDR3 is 15 amino acids long.

This clonotype has at least ten counts. CDR3: CASSPELAYDPRIREQYF. CDR3 sequence (DNA): TGTGCCAGCAGCCCCGAACTAGCCTACGACCCGCGCATTCGCGAGCAGTACTTC. The V gene is TRBV12-3 or TRBV12-4, the J gene TRBJ2-7, with D perhaps matching TRBD2 (6 bases). This CDR3 contains 18 residues. V was trimmed by 6 bases and J by 6 bases, leaving 30 bases between them.

V is TRBV7-9 and J is TRBJ2-3; a weak D match, TRBD2 (5 bases). Germline-derived CDR1 and CDR2 are SEHNR and FQNEAQ (reference sequence). Trimming removed 1 base from V and 2 bases from J, with 13 bases in between. This CDR3 is built from 16 residues. In DNA, the CDR3 is TGTGCCAGCAGCTTAGATGCGGGTAGGGCCACAGATACGCAGTATTTT. This translates into CASSLDAGRATDTQYF.

The chain uses TRBV29-1 and TRBJ1-2, with 7 bases fitting TRBD1. V was clipped by 0 bases and J by 6 bases; unmatched bases: 7. Germline CDR1 SQVTM, CDR2 ANQGSEA. This CDR3 contains 14 residues. For the CDR3, the DNA is TGCAGCGTTGAAGAGTGGGGGACAGAGAATGGCTACACCTTC. It is translated as CSVEEWGTENGYTF.

Remarks on this clonotype: This sequence may be a read error, since a much larger clone differs from it by one base. The chain uses TRBV7-9 and TRBJ1-4, with a tentative D call TRBD1 (6 bases). This CDR3 spans 15 amino acids. The germline V gene encodes CDR1 SEHNR and CDR2 FQNEAQ (reference sequence). This chain's CDR3 is CASSAAGDRAEKLLF. The CDR3 DNA is TGTGCCAGCAGCGCCGCAGGGGACCGGGCAGAAAAACTGCTTTTT. Using reference TRBV7-9 and TRBJ1-4 for the parts outside the CDR3, the full variable domain is DTGVSQNPRHKITKRGQNVTFRCDPISEHNRLYWYRQTLGQGPEFLTYFQNEAQLEKSRLLSDRFSAERPKGSFSTLEIQRTEQGDSAMYLCASSAAGDRAEKLLFGSGTQLSVL.

This clonotype was observed many times. V and J are TRBV5-5 and TRBJ1-1; tentatively, D is TRBD1 (5 bases). V was clipped by 4 bases and J by 1 base, with 11 bases between them. Germline CDR1 and CDR2: SGHKS and YYEKEE (reference sequence). The CDR3 length is 14 residues. The chain's CDR3 is CASSKPGPNTEAFF. The CDR3 bases are TGTGCCAGCAGCAAACCGGGACCGAACACTGAAGCTTTCTTT.

This clonotype was counted only a few times. The rearrangement uses TRBV12-3 or TRBV12-4 and TRBJ2-5; D call uncertain. The V gene lost 6 bases and the J gene lost 5 bases, with 22 bases spanning the gap. This CDR3 has 16 residues. The CDR3 region has the DNA TGTGCCAGCAGCTTTTCCTCCGGATTGAGTGGGGAGACCCAGTACTTC. Protein: CASSFSSGLSGETQYF.

With regard to this clonotype: An end of the junction does not agree with germline; a read error may underlie this. This chain connects TRBV7-3 to TRBJ1-6; 7 nucleotides align to TRBD1. The CDR3 is 18 residues long. Germline values: CDR1 SGHTA, CDR2 FQGTGA. The chain's CDR3 is CASSLKGHRGVSNSPLRF. In nucleotides, the CDR3 is TGTGCCAGCAGCTTAAAGGGCCACAGGGGTGTAAGTAATTCACCCCTCCGCTTT.

The chain uses TRBV10-3 and TRBJ1-6; D ambiguous. Per the germline V gene, CDR1 is ENHRY and CDR2 is SYGVKD. This CDR3 spans 13 amino acids. The V gene lost 6 bases and the J gene lost 5 bases, with 8 bases spanning the gap. The CDR3 bases are TGTGCCATCAGCATGCAGGATAATTCACCCCTCCACTTT. Protein: CAISMQDNSPLHF.

V and J are TRBV29-1 and TRBJ1-1, with a tentative D call TRBD1 (6 bases). This CDR3 has 12 amino acids. V gave up 3 bases and J gave up 5 bases, with 10 bases separating them. Germline-derived CDR1 and CDR2 are SQVTM and ANQGSEA. The CDR3 bases are TGCAGCGTTGAGGGGGGCTGGACTGAAGCTTTCTTT. Protein sequence: CSVEGGWTEAFF.

Points on this clonotype: With a much larger clone just one base away, this may be a read error. The CDR3 region has the DNA TGTGCCAGCAGCGGCAGGTCGAGGATGAACACTGAAGCTTTCTTT. This codes for CASSGRSRMNTEAFF. V is TRBV7-9 and J is TRBJ1-1; D unclear. The CDR3 covers 15 residues. The V gene's germline CDR1 is SEHNR and CDR2 FQNEAQ (reference sequence). V lost 5 bases and J lost 0, with 13 bases in between.

This clonotype was found many times. The chain uses TRBV10-2 and TRBJ2-7, with D possibly matching TRBD2 (6 bases). This CDR3 has 12 residues. In germline, CDR1 is WSHSY, CDR2 SAAADI. V was cut by 10 bases and J by 5 bases, with 15 bases left in between. CDR3 sequence (DNA): TGCGCCACCTCGACTAGTTCCCACGAGCAGTACTTC. This gives the protein CATSTSSHEQYF.

CDR3 DNA sequence: TGTGCCAGCAGCCCACAGGTTTACACTGAAGCTTTCTTT. Translated, it gives CASSPQVYTEAFF. The chain carries TRBV7-6 and TRBJ1-1; weak D call: TRBD1 (5 bases). The CDR3 is made up of 13 amino acids. The V end was cut by 5 bases, the J end by 3 bases, with 10 bases between. Germline CDR1 reads SGHVS; CDR2 reads FNYEAQ.

V is TRBV7-8 and J is TRBJ1-6, with D perhaps matching TRBD1 (6 bases). V dropped 5 bases and J dropped 0 bases, with 14 bases sitting between them. The CDR3 extends over 17 amino acids. The V gene's germline CDR1 is SGHVS and CDR2 FQNEAQ. Here the CDR3 reads CASSPLGQSSYNSPLHF. Here the CDR3 DNA reads TGTGCCAGCAGCCCCCTCGGACAGAGCTCCTATAATTCACCCCTCCACTTT.

This clonotype was counted ten times or more. The V call is TRBV28, the J call TRBJ1-1; D gene unclear. Germline assignment: CDR1 MDHEN and CDR2 SYDVKM. The V end was cut by 6 bases, the J end by 6 bases, with 8 bases between. This CDR3 region has 11 residues. CDR3 DNA: TGTGCCAGCAGGGGCAGGCCTGAAGCTTTCTTT. It translates to CASRGRPEAFF.

The chain uses TRBV12-3 or TRBV12-4 and TRBJ2-5; no reliable D call. Near its end, the DNA agrees better with TRBJ2-1, so the J call may be wrong. This CDR3 has 12 amino acids. The CDR3 reads CASSLSPDEQFF. Here the CDR3 DNA reads TGTGCCAGCAGTTTATCCCCCGACGAGCAGTTCTTC.

This clonotype has only a few counts. This chain links TRBV5-1 with TRBJ1-2, with D hard to call. The CDR3 runs 14 residues. The germline V gene has CDR1 SGHRS and CDR2 YFSETQ. Trimming left V 4 bases short and J 1 base short, with 11 bases between. CDR3 loop: CASSPGDSNYGYTF. The DNA for the CDR3 is TGCGCCAGCAGCCCGGGAGATAGTAACTATGGCTACACCTTC.

The chain carries TRBV18 and TRBJ1-4, with unresolved D. The V gene lost 0 bases and the J gene lost 7 bases, with 3 bases spanning the gap. The CDR3 loop spans 12 amino acids. Germline CDR1 and CDR2: KGHSH and LQKENI. CDR3 region: CASSPPAEKLFF. CDR3 coding DNA: TGTGCCAGCTCACCACCTGCTGAAAAACTGTTTTTT.

The J gene is TRBJ2-2, the V gene TRBV7-8, with TRBD2 as a possible D gene (7 bases). The ends were cut back, 11 bases at V and 1 base at J, with 14 bases in the middle. Per the germline V gene, CDR1 is SGHVS and CDR2 is FQNEAQ. This CDR3 has 14 amino acids. The CDR3 DNA reads TGTGCCTGGAGGGGGGGCATGAACACCGGGGAGCTGTTTTTT. Amino acids: CAWRGGMNTGELFF. Supplemented by reference TRBV7-8 and TRBJ2-2, the full variable domain reads GAGVSQSPRYKVAKRGQDVALRCDPISGHVSLFWYQQALGQGPEFLTYFQNEAQLDKSGLPSDRFFAERPEGSVSTLKIQRTQQEDSAVYLCAWRGGMNTGELFFGEGSRLTVL.

This clonotype was detected many times. This sequence joins TRBV7-9 and TRBJ1-4; maybe TRBD1 (5 bases). The CDR3 extends over 13 amino acids. The germline gives CDR1 SEHNR, CDR2 FQNEAQ (reference sequence). Trimming removed 4 bases from V and 5 bases from J, with 8 bases in between. The CDR3 sequence: CASSSNRNEKLFF. DNA for the CDR3: TGTGCCAGCAGCTCCAACAGGAATGAAAAACTGTTTTTT.

The chain joins TRBV7-2 to TRBJ2-1, with D maybe TRBD2 (5 bases). The CDR3 has 13 amino acids. With 5 bases removed from V and 15 bases from J, the gap between germline ends came to 20 bases. From germline, CDR1 is SGHTA and CDR2 FQGNSA. The CDR3 DNA sequence: TGTGCCAGCAGCGCGACTACGGGGTCCAACGGGTTCTTC. The encoded protein is CASSATTGSNGFF.

This clonotype was observed many times. The V and J genes are TRBV7-9 and TRBJ1-2; 7 bases agree with TRBD1. This CDR3 spans 14 amino acids. The V gene's germline CDR1 is SEHNR and CDR2 FQNEAQ (reference sequence). The ends lost 6 bases at V and 0 bases at J; junction bases unmatched: 4. CDR3 bases: TGTGCCAGCAGTTGGGGACAGACTAACTATGGCTACACCTTC. This gives the protein CASSWGQTNYGYTF.

This clonotype appeared many times. The chain has TRBV5-6 and TRBJ1-1, with TRBD1 matching 9 bases. J lost 2 bases, V lost 3 bases, and 5 bases had no gene match. Germline CDR1 SGHDT, CDR2 YYEEEE. This CDR3 spans 15 amino acids. The chain's CDR3 is CASSWTGQGNTEAFF. The CDR3 DNA reads TGTGCCAGCAGCTGGACGGGACAGGGAAACACTGAAGCTTTCTTT.

This clonotype was seen many times. The chain has TRBV5-1 and TRBJ2-5; D call uncertain. The CDR3 sequence is 13 residues long. Germline CDR1 and CDR2: SGHRS and YFSETQ. V was trimmed by 4 bases and J by 5 bases, leaving 12 bases between them. CDR3 DNA sequence: TGCGCCAGCAGCGGCTTAAGAGTGGAGACCCAGTACTTC. It codes for CASSGLRVETQYF.

At least ten counts were recorded for this clonotype. The chain couples TRBV12-3 or TRBV12-4 to TRBJ2-7; D gene ambiguous. CDR3 size: 13 residues. Trimming removed 5 bases at V and 3 bases at J, with 11 bases between. CDR3 in amino acids: CASSQALGYEQYF. The CDR3 coding sequence is TGTGCCAGCAGTCAGGCCCTAGGCTACGAGCAGTACTTC.

Remarks on this clonotype: One base away lies a much larger clone, so this may be a sequencing read error. The V and J genes are TRBV7-6 and TRBJ2-7; 7 bases match TRBD1. Per germline, CDR1 SGHVS and CDR2 FNYEAQ. The CDR3 contains 12 residues. V gave up 5 bases and J gave up 6 bases; unmatched junction bases: 4. CDR3 loop: CASSPGTAEQYF. The DNA of the CDR3 is TGTGCCAGCAGCCCCGGGACAGCCGAGCAGTACTTC.

This clonotype was counted ten times or more. J is TRBJ1-1 and V is TRBV29-1, with D possibly being TRBD1 (6 bases). The ends were cut back, 4 bases at V and 3 bases at J, with 12 bases in the middle. Looked up from germline, CDR1 is SQVTM and CDR2 is ANQGSEA. The CDR3 runs to 13 residues. DNA of the CDR3: TGCAGCGTTGGGGGGGGGGGGCACACTGAAGCTTTCTTT. Its translation is CSVGGGGHTEAFF.

The genes are TRBV10-3 and TRBJ2-3; D might be TRBD2 (5 bases). The CDR3 is made up of 16 amino acids. Between the trimmed V and J ends, which lost 5 bases and 4 bases, there was a span of 19 bases. Germline CDR1 is ENHRY and CDR2 is SYGVKD. The CDR3 nucleotides read TGTGCCATCAGTTACTCTAGGGCAGGAGGTTCAGATACGCAGTATTTT. As protein: CAISYSRAGGSDTQYF.

As regards this clonotype: The junction departs from the called germline gene at one end, perhaps through a read error. The chain recombines TRBV10-3 with TRBJ1-2; 10 nucleotides match TRBD1. This CDR3 comprises 21 residues. Germline-derived CDR1 and CDR2 are ENHRY and SYGVKD. CDR3 in DNA: TGTGCCAGCAGTGGATACCCGGGACAGGGGTCTCCGACCGTCCATAACTATGGCTACACCTTC. Translating gives CASSGYPGQGSPTVHNYGYTF.